The rows below give T cell receptor beta chains drawn from one sample of a study of a mutant IDH1 vaccine in newly diagnosed glioma. Clones were sequenced by immunoSEQ multiplex PCR, and TCRdb holds only the in-frame ones, with some missing. This table holds about 48,000 clones, roughly 84% found once. No antigen has been identified for these receptors. The starting material was PBMCs, obtained from a glioma patient whose treatment included an IDH1 peptide vaccine. All receptors derive from a middle-aged man with glioma. Both conserved end residues are part of each CDR3. The listing skips clone size in some rows; elsewhere it reads once, few, many or a size class.

v_gene: TRBV6-1
j_gene: TRBJ1-6
abundance: .
CDR3aa: CASSVAVNSPLHF

v_gene: TRBV10-3
j_gene: TRBJ2-3
abundance: .
CDR3aa: CAISEPLTGLAGEYSTDTQYF

v_gene: TRBV7-6
j_gene: TRBJ2-1
abundance: .
CDR3aa: CASSLSRSGVLFF

v_gene: TRBV5-1
j_gene: TRBJ1-6
abundance: few
CDR3aa: CASSINPGGVDSPLHF

v_gene: TRBV7-8
j_gene: TRBJ2-2
abundance: .
CDR3aa: CASRNTDRLGLAGGPGGELFF

v_gene: TRBV7-9
j_gene: TRBJ1-2
abundance: few
CDR3aa: CASSFPGVSRGYTF

v_gene: TRBV25-1
j_gene: TRBJ2-2
abundance: once
CDR3aa: CASSEYVDTGELFF

v_gene: TRBV6-6
j_gene: TRBJ2-5
abundance: .
CDR3aa: CASSSRGLAGGDTQYF

v_gene: TRBV7-9
j_gene: TRBJ2-3
abundance: .
CDR3aa: CASSSGGSTDTQYF

v_gene: TRBV10-3
j_gene: TRBJ1-5
abundance: .
CDR3aa: CAISDRNQPQHF

v_gene: TRBV4-2
j_gene: TRBJ1-4
abundance: .
CDR3aa: CASSRDEAGNEKLFF

v_gene: TRBV29-1
j_gene: TRBJ2-1
abundance: few
CDR3aa: CSVEWRDNEQFF

v_gene: TRBV7-2
j_gene: TRBJ1-2
abundance: .
CDR3aa: CASSPRQEGGYTF